This entry is about one T cell receptor beta chain. This sample was included in a study of cytomegalovirus exposure and HLA in healthy donors. Here immunoSEQ multiplex PCR was the method, and the copy in TCRdb shows in-frame clones only, minus some. The data contain 40,000 to 55,000 clones, 80% to 95% of them singletons. This CDR3 spans 15 amino acids. CDR1 is SGDLS, CDR2 YYNGEE, per germline. After removal of 0 bases from V and 3 bases from J, the junction contained 4 bases not matched to a gene. The sequenced material came from PBMCs. This chain links TRBV9 with TRBJ2-3; 7 bases agree with TRBD1. This sequence was found in a woman under 30 in good health and CMV-seronegative. This CDR3 reads CASSVDGQATDTQYF. The DNA for the CDR3 is TGTGCCAGCAGCGTAGACGGACAGGCGACAGATACGCAGTATTTT.